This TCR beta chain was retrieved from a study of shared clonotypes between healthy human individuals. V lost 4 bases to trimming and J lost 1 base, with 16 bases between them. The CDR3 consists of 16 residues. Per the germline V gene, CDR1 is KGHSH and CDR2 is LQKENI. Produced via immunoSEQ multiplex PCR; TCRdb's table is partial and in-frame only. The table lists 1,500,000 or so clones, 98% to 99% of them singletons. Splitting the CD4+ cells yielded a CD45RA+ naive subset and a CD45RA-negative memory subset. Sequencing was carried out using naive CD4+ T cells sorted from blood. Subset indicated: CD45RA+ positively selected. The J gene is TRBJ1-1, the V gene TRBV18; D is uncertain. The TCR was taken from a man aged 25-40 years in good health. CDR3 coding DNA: TGTGCCAGCTCACGAACGACCACCGGAACGAACACTGAAGCTTTCTTT. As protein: CASSRTTTGTNTEAFF.